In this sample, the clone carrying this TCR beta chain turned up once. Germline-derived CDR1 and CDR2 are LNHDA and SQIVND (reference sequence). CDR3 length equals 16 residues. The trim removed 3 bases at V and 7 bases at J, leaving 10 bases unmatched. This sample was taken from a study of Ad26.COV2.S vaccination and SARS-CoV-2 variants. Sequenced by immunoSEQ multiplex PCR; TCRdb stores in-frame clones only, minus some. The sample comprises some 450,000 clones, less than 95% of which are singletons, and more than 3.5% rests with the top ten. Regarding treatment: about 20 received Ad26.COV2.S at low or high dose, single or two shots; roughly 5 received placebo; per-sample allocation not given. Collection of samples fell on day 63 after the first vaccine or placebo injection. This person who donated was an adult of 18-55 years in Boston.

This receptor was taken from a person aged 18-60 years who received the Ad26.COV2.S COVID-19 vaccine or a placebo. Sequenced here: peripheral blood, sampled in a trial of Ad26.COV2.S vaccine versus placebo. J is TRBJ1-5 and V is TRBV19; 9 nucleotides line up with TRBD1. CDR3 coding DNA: TGTGCCAGTAGTATGACCGGGACAGGGCTTGAGCAGCCCCAGCATTTT. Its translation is CASSMTGTGLEQPQHF.